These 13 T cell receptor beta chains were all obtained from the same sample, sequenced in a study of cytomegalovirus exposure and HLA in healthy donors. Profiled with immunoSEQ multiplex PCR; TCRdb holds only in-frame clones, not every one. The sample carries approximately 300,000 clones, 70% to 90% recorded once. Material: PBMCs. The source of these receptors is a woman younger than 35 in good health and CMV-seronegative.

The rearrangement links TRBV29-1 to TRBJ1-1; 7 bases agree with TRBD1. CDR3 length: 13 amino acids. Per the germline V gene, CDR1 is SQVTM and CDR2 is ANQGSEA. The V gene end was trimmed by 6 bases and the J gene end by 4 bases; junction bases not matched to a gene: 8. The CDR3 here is CSVARDSGTEAFF. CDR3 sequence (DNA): TGCAGCGTCGCAAGGGACAGTGGCACTGAAGCTTTCTTT.

CDR3 DNA sequence: TGTGCCAGCTCACCATACAGTTCAGGGATAAGTGTCTCCTACGAGCAGTACTTC. This gives the protein CASSPYSSGISVSYEQYF. The chain links TRBV18 to TRBJ2-7, with D possibly matching TRBD1 (5 bases). The ends were cut back, 2 bases at V and 0 bases at J, with 20 bases in the middle. The germline V gene has CDR1 KGHSH and CDR2 LQKENI. This CDR3 spans 18 amino acids.

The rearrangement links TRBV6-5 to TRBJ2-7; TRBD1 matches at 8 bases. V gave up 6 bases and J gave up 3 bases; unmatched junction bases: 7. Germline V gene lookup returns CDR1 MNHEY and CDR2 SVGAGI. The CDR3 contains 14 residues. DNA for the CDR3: TGTGCCAGCAGGCAACCCGGACAGGGCTACGAGCAGTACTTC. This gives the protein CASRQPGQGYEQYF.

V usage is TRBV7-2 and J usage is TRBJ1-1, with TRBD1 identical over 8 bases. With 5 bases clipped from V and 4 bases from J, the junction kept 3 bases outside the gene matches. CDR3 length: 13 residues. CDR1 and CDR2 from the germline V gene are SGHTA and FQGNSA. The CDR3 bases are TGTGCCAGCAGCGCAGACAGGGGCACTGAAGCTTTCTTT. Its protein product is CASSADRGTEAFF.

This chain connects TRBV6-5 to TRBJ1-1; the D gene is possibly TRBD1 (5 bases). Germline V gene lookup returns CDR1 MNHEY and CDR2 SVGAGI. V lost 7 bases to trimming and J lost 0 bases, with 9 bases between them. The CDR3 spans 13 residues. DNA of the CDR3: TGTGCCAGCACCCGGGGGTTGAACACTGAAGCTTTCTTT. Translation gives CASTRGLNTEAFF.

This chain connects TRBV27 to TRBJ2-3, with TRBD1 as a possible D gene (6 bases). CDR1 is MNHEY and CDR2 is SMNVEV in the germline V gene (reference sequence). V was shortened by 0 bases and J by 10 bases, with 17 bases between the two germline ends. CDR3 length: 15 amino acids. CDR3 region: CASSLSIGTRGAQYF. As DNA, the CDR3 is TGTGCCAGCAGTTTATCGATTGGGACCAGGGGTGCGCAGTATTTT.

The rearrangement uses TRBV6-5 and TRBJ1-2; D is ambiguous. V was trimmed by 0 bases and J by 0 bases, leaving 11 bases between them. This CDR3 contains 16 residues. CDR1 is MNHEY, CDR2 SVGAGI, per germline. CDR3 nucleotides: TGTGCCAGCAGTTACTCAGGATCCAGCGCTAACTATGGCTACACCTTC. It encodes CASSYSGSSANYGYTF.

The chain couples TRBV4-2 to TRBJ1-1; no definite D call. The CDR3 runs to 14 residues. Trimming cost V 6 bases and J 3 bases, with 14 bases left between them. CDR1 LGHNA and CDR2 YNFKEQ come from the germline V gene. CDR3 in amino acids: CASSNSGMYTEAFF. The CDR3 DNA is TGTGCCAGCAGTAACTCCGGGATGTACACTGAAGCTTTCTTT.

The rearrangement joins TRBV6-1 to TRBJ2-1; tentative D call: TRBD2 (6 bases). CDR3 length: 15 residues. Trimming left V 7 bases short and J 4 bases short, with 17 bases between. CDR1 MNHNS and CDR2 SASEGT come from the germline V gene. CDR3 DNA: TGTGCCAGCACCTCTAGGGCGGGAACTTACAATGAGCAGTTCTTC. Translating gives CASTSRAGTYNEQFF.

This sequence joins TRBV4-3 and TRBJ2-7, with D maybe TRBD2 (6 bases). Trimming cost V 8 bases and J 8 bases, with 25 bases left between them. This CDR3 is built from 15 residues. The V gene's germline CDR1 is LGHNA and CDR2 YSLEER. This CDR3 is CASPGDGGGGDQQYF. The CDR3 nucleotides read TGCGCCAGCCCCGGGGACGGGGGAGGAGGTGACCAGCAGTACTTC.

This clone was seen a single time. The CDR3 DNA sequence: TGTGCCAGCAGCTCCTTCGAACCAGGCCTCGCCTACGAGCAGTACTTC. Its protein is CASSSFEPGLAYEQYF. The chain recombines TRBV7-8 with TRBJ2-7; no definite D call. In germline, CDR1 is SGHVS, CDR2 FQNEAQ. Deletions cut 4 bases from V and 2 bases from J, with 18 bases between. The CDR3 length is 16 residues. Full variable domain (remainder filled in from reference TRBV7-8 and TRBJ2-7): GAGVSQSPRYKVAKRGQDVALRCDPISGHVSLFWYQQALGQGPEFLTYFQNEAQLDKSGLPSDRFFAERPEGSVSTLKIQRTQQEDSAVYLCASSSFEPGLAYEQYFGPGTRLTVT.

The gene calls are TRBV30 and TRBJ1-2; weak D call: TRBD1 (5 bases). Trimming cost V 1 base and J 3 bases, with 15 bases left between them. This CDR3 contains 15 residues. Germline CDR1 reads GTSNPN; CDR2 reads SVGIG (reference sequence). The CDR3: CAWSEYSGGDYGYTF. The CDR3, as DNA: TGTGCCTGGAGTGAGTACTCCGGGGGTGACTATGGCTACACCTTC.

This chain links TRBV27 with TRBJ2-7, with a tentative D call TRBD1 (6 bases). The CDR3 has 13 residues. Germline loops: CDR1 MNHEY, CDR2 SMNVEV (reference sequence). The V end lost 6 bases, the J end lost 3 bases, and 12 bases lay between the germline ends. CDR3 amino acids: CASRRQAYYEQYF. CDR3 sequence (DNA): TGTGCCAGCAGGCGACAGGCTTACTACGAGCAGTACTTC.